The TCR beta chain described here comes from a study of T cell changes during pregnancy in multiple sclerosis (dated by TCRdb to the late 2010s). Regarding the study in general: The study looked at changes in the T cell repertoire across pregnancy in women with multiple sclerosis.

Details on this clone: It lacks a known antigen. Per-base qualities were not stored, and no clone one base away is much larger.

To prepare the library, the immunoSEQ multiplex PCR assay was applied. Not all clones reach the TCRdb copy of this immuneACCESS table, which keeps in-frame sequences only. Checked studies attribute under half of the gap to unresolved V genes and leave the rest unexplained. A total of 55,000 or so clones appear in this sample, 92% of them only once. Of the sample, approximately 0.6% is held by the ten largest clones. From the germline V gene, CDR1 is MNHNS and CDR2 is SASEGT. The germline V end is reduced by 4 bases and the J end by 2 bases; junction bases left unmatched: 8. Taken from cysteine to phenylalanine, the CDR3 has 15 residues. Only the CDR3 DNA is retained, 45 bases long and in frame from the first base.

The V and J genes are TRBV6-1 and TRBJ2-7; 7 central nucleotides agree with TRBD1. This clonotype was sampled from a female donor with multiple sclerosis, enrolled in a pregnancy study. Specimen: CD4+ T cells from peripheral blood mononuclear cells, collected after pregnancy. The sequenced DNA: TGTGCCAGCAGTGCATTGACAGGGAATGCCTACGAGCAGTACTTC. Translated, it gives CASSALTGNAYEQYF.